What follows are 29 T cell receptor beta chains derived from one specimen sequenced in a study of Tregs in tolerant kidney transplant recipients. The assay was immunoSEQ multiplex PCR, and TCRdb's table has in-frame clones only and misses some. The repertoire table contains 25,000 to 35,000 clones. The specimen was CD8+ T cells from blood, collected before the transplant. Receptor source: a human donor who received a combined kidney and bone marrow transplant.

Of note for this clone: The DNA ends 3 residues before the CDR3 does, and the rest of the CDR3 is filled in from the germline J gene. The chain has TRBV13 and TRBJ2-1; TRBD1 matches at 9 bases. Germline assignment: CDR1 PRHDT and CDR2 FYEKMQ (reference sequence). This CDR3 has 15 residues. The trim removed 5 bases at V and 8 bases at J, leaving 10 bases unmatched. CDR3 bases read: TGTGCCAGCAGCCTAAGTGGGACAGGGAACTATGAG. It encodes CASSLSGTGNYE. The CDR3, in full, reads CASSLSGTGNYEQFF.

A note on this clone: The read ends 3 residues before the CDR3 terminus; that terminus is restored from the germline J gene. The chain couples TRBV19 to TRBJ2-7; TRBD1 agrees at 10 bases. There are 15 residues in the CDR3. V was clipped by 9 bases and J by 0 bases; unmatched bases: 8. Germline V lookup: CDR1 LNHDA, CDR2 SQIVND (reference sequence). CDR3 residues: CASQAGQGSSYEQYF. CDR3 DNA (partial): TGTGCCAGCCAGGCGGGACAGGGGAGCTCCTACGAG.

As to this clone: The read gets to within 3 residues of the CDR3 end, and the germline J gene fills in the rest. The J gene is TRBJ2-5, the V gene TRBV5-6, with a weak D call TRBD1 (6 bases). This CDR3 comprises 15 residues. The V end lost 3 bases, the J end lost 2 bases, and 14 bases lay between the germline ends. Per the germline V gene, CDR1 is SGHDT and CDR2 is YYEEEE. CDR3 DNA (partial): TGTGCCAGCAGCTACCCACAGGGAACTCAAGAGACC. Amino acid sequence: CASSYPQGTQET. The whole CDR3 protein is CASSYPQGTQETQYF.

With regard to this clone: The sequence runs out 3 residues before the end of the CDR3; the remainder is reconstructed from the germline J gene. The chain employs TRBV2 and TRBJ2-3; 10 nucleotides agree with TRBD2. V gave up 5 bases and J gave up 1 base; unmatched junction bases: 9. The CDR3 is made up of 17 amino acids. CDR1 SNHLY and CDR2 FYNNEI come from the germline V gene. Incomplete CDR3 DNA: TGTGCCAGCAGTTCTACTCCTCTAGCGGGGGGCACAGATACG. Protein sequence: CASSSTPLAGGTDT. The whole CDR3 is CASSSTPLAGGTDTQYF. Supplemented by reference TRBV2 and TRBJ2-3, the full variable domain reads EPEVTQTPSHQVTQMGQEVILRCVPISNHLYFYWYRQILGQKVEFLVSFYNNEISEKSEIFDDQFSVERPDGSNFTLKIRSTKLEDSAMYFCASSSTPLAGGTDTQYFGPGTRLTVL.

Remarks on this clone: Sequencing ends 3 residues short of the CDR3 end; the germline J gene provides the rest. The V and J genes are TRBV2 and TRBJ1-1; 9 nucleotides line up with TRBD1. CDR3 length: 14 residues. The germline gives CDR1 SNHLY, CDR2 FYNNEI. The J segment lost 2 bases and the V segment lost 8 bases, leaving 6 bases of the junction unmatched. The sequenced CDR3 bases are TGTGCCAGCTGGACAGGGGCGGTTAACACTGAA. Encoded protein: CASWTGAVNTE. The CDR3 in full is CASWTGAVNTEAFF. Filled out from reference TRBV2 and TRBJ1-1, the complete variable domain reads EPEVTQTPSHQVTQMGQEVILRCVPISNHLYFYWYRQILGQKVEFLVSFYNNEISEKSEIFDDQFSVERPDGSNFTLKIRSTKLEDSAMYFCASWTGAVNTEAFFGQGTRLTVV.

As concerns this clone: The read terminates 3 residues before the CDR3 end, so the remaining end is supplied by the germline J gene. The rearrangement joins TRBV11-1 to TRBJ2-7; unclear D gene. CDR1 is SGHAT, CDR2 FQDESV, per germline (reference sequence). The CDR3 is made up of 14 amino acids. The germline V and J ends were trimmed by 5 bases and 2 bases, with 13 bases remaining between them. The DNA read from the CDR3 is TGTGCCAGCAGCCCCCGGTGGTTACCCTACGAG. Amino acid sequence: CASSPRWLPYE. The whole CDR3 protein is CASSPRWLPYEQYF.

Comment on this clone: The sequence runs out 3 residues before the end of the CDR3; the remainder is reconstructed from the germline J gene. The V call is TRBV5-1, the J call TRBJ2-6, with TRBD1 as a possible D gene (6 bases). This CDR3 is 18 amino acids long. V gave up 1 base and J gave up 0 bases, with 14 bases separating them. Germline lookup yields CDR1 SGHRS and CDR2 YFSETQ. The CDR3 is CASSLTGPQSSGANVLTF. CDR3 DNA, as far as it was read: TGCGCCAGCAGCTTGACAGGGCCTCAGAGCTCTGGGGCCAACGTC.

A remark on this clone: The read is 3 residues too short to cover the CDR3 end, so that end is filled in from the germline J gene. The J gene is TRBJ1-2, the V gene TRBV6-2 or TRBV6-3; D call uncertain. The CDR3 runs to 13 residues. Trimming took off 2 bases at V and 4 bases at J, with 8 bases between the two ends. Germline V gene sequence: CDR1 MNHEY, CDR2 SVGEGT. The CDR3 bases that were read are TGTGCCAGCAGTTACGCGGTTCCCTATGGC. Its translation is CASSYAVPYG. The CDR3, in full, reads CASSYAVPYGYTF.

Notes on this clone: The read falls 3 residues short of the CDR3 end, and the missing part is taken from the germline J gene. The chain is built from TRBV29-1 and TRBJ1-2; D is uncertain. The CDR3 runs to 12 residues. Germline assignment: CDR1 SQVTM and CDR2 ANQGSEA. Trimming removed 4 bases from V and 0 bases from J, with 6 bases in between. The CDR3 DNA, read in part, is TGCAGCGTTGTCAGTACTAACTATGGC. Translation gives CSVVSTNYG. The whole CDR3 sequence is CSVVSTNYGYTF.

Regarding this clone: The read ends 3 residues before the CDR3 terminus; that terminus is restored from the germline J gene. The chain has TRBV19 and TRBJ1-3; D remains unclear. The CDR3 contains 14 residues. CDR1 and CDR2 from the germline V gene are LNHDA and SQIVND (reference sequence). The V and J ends lost 3 bases and 0 bases respectively, with 6 bases between them. The DNA read from the CDR3 is TGTGCCAGTAGTATCTTGGCCTCTGGAAACACC. Residues: CASSILASGNT. The full CDR3 is CASSILASGNTIYF.

Comments on this clone: The CDR3 end is not reached by the read, which stops 3 residues before it; the germline J gene fills it in. The rearrangement links TRBV29-1 to TRBJ2-7, with TRBD1 matching 9 bases. With 6 bases clipped from V and 3 bases from J, the junction kept 6 bases outside the gene matches. This CDR3 spans 13 amino acids. Germline CDR1 SQVTM, CDR2 ANQGSEA. CDR3 DNA (partial): TGCAGCGTCGGGACAGGGTTGGACTACGAG. Residues: CSVGTGLDYE. The whole CDR3 is CSVGTGLDYEQYF.

As regards this clone: The sequence runs out 3 residues before the end of the CDR3; the remainder is reconstructed from the germline J gene. The gene calls are TRBV6-2 or TRBV6-3 and TRBJ2-7; the D is unclear. Per germline, CDR1 MNHEY and CDR2 SVGEGT. The V and J ends lost 4 bases and 3 bases respectively, with 4 bases between them. The CDR3 is 11 amino acids. The CDR3 bases that were read are TGTGCCAGCAGTTCCCACTACGAG. Protein product: CASSSHYE. The whole CDR3 is CASSSHYEQYF.

Comments on this clone: The observed sequence ends 3 residues before the CDR3 terminus, with the missing tail filled in from the germline J gene. The chain employs TRBV2 and TRBJ1-5; D is unclear. Deletions cut 0 bases from V and 3 bases from J, with 9 bases between. The V gene's germline CDR1 is SNHLY and CDR2 FYNNEI. The CDR3 is 15 amino acids. CDR3 residues: CASSEAAGPNQPQHF. The sequenced part of the CDR3 DNA is TGTGCCAGCAGTGAAGCGGCTGGCCCCAATCAGCCC.

Worth noting for this clone: Coverage ceases 3 residues before the CDR3 finishes, and the germline J gene fills in the end. The chain combines TRBV19 with TRBJ2-7, with TRBD1 matching 8 bases. This CDR3 is 15 amino acids long. Germline lookup yields CDR1 LNHDA and CDR2 SQIVND (reference sequence). The V segment lost 7 bases and the J segment 2 bases; nucleotides outside the gene matches: 10. The covered CDR3 bases are TGTGCCAGTACCCCAGGGACAGGCGACCCCTACGAG. This gives the protein CASTPGTGDPYE. The whole CDR3 is CASTPGTGDPYEQYF.

With respect to this clone: An end of the junction does not agree with germline; a read error may underlie this. The CDR3 end falls 3 residues outside the read, so it is completed with the germline J gene. The rearrangement links TRBV11-2 to TRBJ2-3, with D unresolved. The CDR3 runs 12 residues. CDR1 and CDR2 (germline): SGHAT, FQNNGV. The DNA read from the CDR3 is TGTGCCAGCACCTTACGGGCAGATACG. Encoded protein: CASTLRADT. The entire CDR3 sequence reads CASTLRADTQYF. Based on the CDR3 plus reference TRBV11-2 and TRBJ2-3, the full variable domain is EAGVAQSPRYKIIEKRQSVAFWCNPISGHATLYWYQQILGQGPKLLIQFQNNGVVDDSQLPKDRFSAERLKGVDSTLKIQPAKLEDSAVYLCASTLRADTQYFGPGTRLTVL.

Points on this clone: The CDR3 goes on 3 residues after the read ends, and that part is filled in from the germline J gene. The gene calls are TRBV6-2 or TRBV6-3 and TRBJ2-3; maybe TRBD2 (7 bases). V was pared by 5 bases and J by 6 bases, with 18 bases between. The V gene's germline CDR1 is MNHEY and CDR2 SVGEGT. CDR3 size: 15 residues. The covered CDR3 bases are TGTGCCAGCAGTCAATACAGGGAGGGGGAGGATACG. This encodes CASSQYREGEDT. The entire CDR3 sequence reads CASSQYREGEDTQYF.

A note on this clone: Read data end 3 residues before the CDR3 end; the end is taken from the germline J gene. The chain couples TRBV30 to TRBJ2-1, with a tentative D call TRBD2 (5 bases). Trimming removed 3 bases from V and 6 bases from J, with 15 bases in between. CDR1 is GTSNPN, CDR2 SVGIG, per germline (reference sequence). This CDR3 spans 14 amino acids. This CDR3 reads CAWRVPVRGNEQFF. Partial CDR3 DNA: TGTGCCTGGAGGGTCCCGGTCCGGGGCAATGAG. Drawing the rest from reference TRBV30 and TRBJ2-1, the complete variable domain is SQTIHQWPATLVQPVGSPLSLECTVEGTSNPNLYWYRQAAGRGLQLLFYSVGIGQISSEVPQNLSASRPQDRQFILSSKKLLLSDSGFYLCAWRVPVRGNEQFFGPGTRLTVL.

On this clone: The read ends 3 residues shy of where the CDR3 ends; the end is completed using the germline J gene. The chain is built from TRBV19 and TRBJ2-7, with 7 positions matching TRBD2. With V trimmed by 1 base and J by 6 bases, 6 bases remained unmatched. The CDR3 totals 14 residues. CDR1 is LNHDA, CDR2 SQIVND, per germline (reference sequence). The CDR3 spells CASSIVGLDTEQYF. The sequenced part of the CDR3 DNA is TGTGCCAGTAGTATAGTTGGACTAGACACCGAG.

Concerning this clone: Sequencing ends 3 residues short of the CDR3 end; the germline J gene provides the rest. The rearrangement uses TRBV7-6 and TRBJ2-7; weak D call: TRBD2 (5 bases). Germline V gene lookup returns CDR1 SGHVS and CDR2 FNYEAQ. The CDR3 extends over 13 amino acids. V was pared by 5 bases and J by 2 bases, with 10 bases between. The CDR3 loop reads CASSAGPTYEQYF. The DNA read from the CDR3 is TGTGCCAGCAGCGCGGGTCCGACCTACGAG.

Comment on this clone: The read terminates 3 residues before the CDR3 end, so the remaining end is supplied by the germline J gene. The chain recombines TRBV11-2 with TRBJ2-7, with a weak D call TRBD2 (5 bases). Trimming took 7 bases from V and 3 from J, leaving 19 bases between them. The germline gives CDR1 SGHAT, CDR2 FQNNGV. The CDR3 is 15 amino acids. The CDR3 sequence: CASTWAGSPYYEQYF. CDR3 DNA (partial): TGTGCCAGCACCTGGGCGGGCTCTCCCTACTACGAG.

Of note for this clone: The read terminates 3 residues before the CDR3 end, so the remaining end is supplied by the germline J gene. The chain employs TRBV2 and TRBJ2-2; 7 bases line up with TRBD2. CDR1 is SNHLY and CDR2 is FYNNEI in the germline V gene. V trimming: 4 bases; J trimming: 1 base; junction bases outside the gene matches: 6. The CDR3 runs to 16 residues. CDR3 sequence reads: CASSVLADLNTGELFF. The CDR3 DNA, read in part, is TGTGCCAGCAGTGTGCTAGCGGACCTGAACACCGGGGAG.

Remarks on this clone: The read gets to within 3 residues of the CDR3 end, and the germline J gene fills in the rest. This chain joins TRBV29-1 and TRBJ2-3, with D possibly matching TRBD2 (5 bases). Germline lookup yields CDR1 SQVTM and CDR2 ANQGSEA. Trimming removed 8 bases at V and 1 base at J, with 13 bases between. CDR3 length equals 13 residues. The covered CDR3 bases are TGCAGCCTTACCCCCGGGGGCACAGATACG. Translated: CSLTPGGTDT. Given in full, the CDR3 is CSLTPGGTDTQYF.

With respect to this clone: The DNA ends 3 residues before the CDR3 does, and the rest of the CDR3 is filled in from the germline J gene. The chain carries TRBV7-9 and TRBJ1-2; 9 bases match TRBD1. This CDR3 spans 15 amino acids. Germline V gene sequence: CDR1 SEHNR, CDR2 FQNEAQ (reference sequence). Partial CDR3 DNA: TGTGCCAGCAGTCACATAAAGGACAGGGGTGGAGGC. Its protein product is CASSHIKDRGGG. The complete CDR3 protein is CASSHIKDRGGGYTF. The full variable domain, its missing parts supplied by reference TRBV7-9 and TRBJ1-2, is DTGVSQNPRHKITKRGQNVTFRCDPISEHNRLYWYRQTLGQGPEFLTYFQNEAQLEKSRLLSDRFSAERPKGSFSTLEIQRTEQGDSAMYLCASSHIKDRGGGYTFGSGTRLTVV.

On this clone: The read terminates 3 residues before the CDR3 end, so the remaining end is supplied by the germline J gene. The genes are TRBV19 and TRBJ2-1; no reliable D call. The CDR3 sequence is 13 residues long. Germline assignment: CDR1 LNHDA and CDR2 SQIVND (reference sequence). The V end was cut by 8 bases, the J end by 3 bases, with 11 bases between. The CDR3 spells CASRTDFYNEQFF. The CDR3 DNA, read in part, is TGTGCCAGTCGTACAGACTTCTACAATGAG.

For this clone: The CDR3 goes on 3 residues after the read ends, and that part is filled in from the germline J gene. The chain joins TRBV2 to TRBJ2-7; 9 nucleotides line up with TRBD1. V was clipped by 3 bases and J by 3 bases; unmatched bases: 6. Germline-derived CDR1 and CDR2 are SNHLY and FYNNEI. The CDR3 consists of 15 residues. Partial CDR3 DNA: TGTGCCAGCAGTGAGGGACAGGGTAAGGGCTACGAG. Residues: CASSEGQGKGYE. The full-length CDR3 reads as CASSEGQGKGYEQYF.

About this clone: The CDR3 end falls 3 residues outside the read, so it is completed with the germline J gene. This chain uses TRBV7-9 with TRBJ2-2; the D is unclear. This CDR3 comprises 13 residues. Trimming removed 1 base from V and 4 bases from J, with 4 bases in between. Germline V gives CDR1 SEHNR, CDR2 FQNEAQ (reference sequence). CDR3 residues: CASSLVLTGELFF. CDR3 bases read: TGTGCCAGCAGCTTAGTCCTCACCGGGGAG.

On this clone itself: The CDR3 end lies 3 residues beyond the end of the read and is filled in from the germline J gene. The gene calls are TRBV6-2 or TRBV6-3 and TRBJ1-1; perhaps TRBD1 as D (6 bases). The CDR3 runs to 14 residues. The germline V and J ends were trimmed by 7 bases and 4 bases, with 16 bases remaining between them. Germline V gene lookup returns CDR1 MNHEY and CDR2 SVGEGT. CDR3 DNA (partial): TGTGCCAGCACCTCATGGGGGGGCCGCACTGAA. This encodes CASTSWGGRTE. The CDR3, in full, reads CASTSWGGRTEAFF.

Incomplete CDR3 DNA: TGTGCCAGCAGCTTAGGTGGGGGGGCCGTGGAGACC. As protein: CASSLGGGAVET. The full-length CDR3 reads as CASSLGGGAVETQYF. The chain recombines TRBV7-6 with TRBJ2-5; tentative D call: TRBD2 (7 bases). The CDR3 is cut off 3 residues early in the read; its end comes from the germline J gene. CDR3 length: 15 residues. Germline CDR1 and CDR2: SGHVS and FNYEAQ. V was pared by 1 base and J by 5 bases, with 14 bases between.

In regard to this clone: The CDR3 is cut off 3 residues early in the read; its end comes from the germline J gene. The chain joins TRBV6-2 or TRBV6-3 to TRBJ2-1; 12 bases agree with TRBD2. CDR3 length equals 17 residues. Germline V CDR1 and CDR2: MNHEY, SVGEGT. V lost 5 bases and J lost 2; bases outside the gene matches: 7. Here the CDR3 reads CASSLSTSGGPYNEQFF. The CDR3 DNA, read in part, is TGTGCCAGCAGTCTATCAACTAGCGGGGGGCCCTACAATGAG.